This T cell receptor beta chain was identified in a study of T cell repertoires in aging, cancer and after chemotherapy. By frequency in the sample, this clonotype is medium-sized. Multiplex touch-down PCR with TRB-A/B primers amplified rearranged V-D-J TRB sequences. TCRdb re-called the multiplex PCR reads through MiXCR, storing one row per CDR3 protein. Found here are some 2,200 distinct CDR3 sequences, nearly 25% of them singletons; the top ten hold about 32%. TCR beta rearrangements were amplified from peripheral blood genomic DNA. The source of this sequence is a human donor with a solid tumor. The source material was blood.

CDR3 residues: CASSSGAGLSNEQYF. CDR3 in DNA: TGTGCCAGCAGTTCGGGAGCGGGGCTATCTAACGAGCAGTACTTC. The chain is built from TRBV6-2 or TRBV6-3 and TRBJ2-7; 7 positions agree with TRBD2. CDR1 and CDR2 (germline): MNHEY, SVGEGT. J was trimmed by 5 bases and V by 4 bases; bases with no gene match: 11. The CDR3 totals 15 residues.